These T cell receptor beta chains were read from a single sample in a study of T-cell reconstitution after alpha-beta-depleted transplantation in children. TCRdb independently ran MiXCR on the PCR reads; one entry per CDR3 protein. The sample gives around 250,000 distinct CDR3 sequences, roughly 8% of which show up once; nearly 6.5% is in the top ten. Here the sequenced sample was PBMCs, mostly from graft donor cells, taken 180 days after TCRalphabeta/CD19-depleted stem cell transplant. These receptors all stem from a male patient aged 5 to 17 who had a stem cell transplant for acute lymphoblastic leukemia, so the T cells may come from the graft donor. Both conserved end residues are part of each CDR3. The size entry is marked missing in some rows and otherwise reads once, few, many or a size class.

clone size,V gene,J gene,CDR3 protein
NA,TRBV10-3,TRBJ2-3,CAISNQREKAPTDTQYF
many,TRBV29-1,TRBJ2-2,CSVGGWTGELFF
NA,TRBV20-1,TRBJ2-7,CSGDRGTYEQYF
many,TRBV20-1,TRBJ2-2,CSAGHSGIPDGELFF
NA,TRBV28,TRBJ2-2,CASKRSSNTGELFF
few,TRBV24-1,TRBJ2-4,CATSDSTTQVRDIQYF
many,TRBV7-9,TRBJ2-6,CASSLRSPLRANVLTF
many,TRBV27,TRBJ2-7,CASSFRGGGSYEQYF
many,TRBV12-3/TRBV12-4,TRBJ1-5,CASSLGRKSNQPQHF
NA,TRBV7-3,TRBJ2-3,CASSQLAGRTDTQYF
many,TRBV28,TRBJ1-4,CASSHDPRAIVRVSEKLFF
many,TRBV5-1,TRBJ1-2,CASSLGGQGSGYTF